The rows below give T cell receptor beta chains drawn from one sample of a study of regulatory T cells in long-lasting Graves disease. From the multiplex PCR reads, TCRdb called clonotypes with MiXCR, one entry per CDR3 protein. This table holds hundreds of thousands of distinct CDR3 sequences, around 15% found once. These same data were also listed under a study on T cells in Graves' hyperthyroidism and ophthalmopathy.

This specimen consisted of peripheral blood mononuclear cells (PBMCs), obtained at new diagnosis, from a patient treated with antithyroid drugs. Every receptor here comes from a woman in her 30s with Graves disease. CDR3s include the opening cysteine and the closing phenylalanine or tryptophan. The D gene is left open where the match is weak. Expanded clones get a size class; other rows say once, few or many, or leave the size out.

CASSLGLAGGPVTGELFF TGTGCCAGCAGCTTGGGACTAGCGGGAGGGCCCGTCACCGGGGAGCTGTTTTTT TRBJ2-2 TRBV7-8 TRBD2 many 18
CASSRQETTNEKLFF TGTGCCAGCAGCCGACAGGAGACAACTAATGAAAAACTGTTTTTT TRBJ1-4 TRBV7-9 . many 15
CASSLAWERTTGELFF TGTGCCAGCAGTTTGGCCTGGGAGCGGACCACCGGGGAGCTGTTTTTT TRBJ2-2 TRBV27 . many 16
CASNPSGSDEQFF TGTGCCAGCAACCCTTCCGGGAGCGATGAGCAGTTCTTC TRBJ2-1 TRBV9 . . 13
CASSDLPGSPDTQYF TGTGCCAGCAGTGATCTACCGGGATCTCCAGATACGCAGTATTTT TRBJ2-3 TRBV6-1 . many 15
CASNRDRGWETQYF TGCGCCAGCAACCGGGACAGGGGGTGGGAGACCCAGTACTTC TRBJ2-5 TRBV5-1 TRBD1 . 14
CANRGGTSAFF TGTGCCAACAGGGGCGGGACTAGCGCATTCTTC TRBJ2-1 TRBV6-7 TRBD2 . 11
CASSTQLRDRGGDEQFF TGTGCCAGCTCAACGCAGCTCCGGGACAGGGGTGGGGATGAGCAGTTCTTC TRBJ2-1 TRBV18 TRBD1 . 17
CASSRGWRDTQYF TGTGCCAGCAGCCGCGGTTGGAGGGATACGCAGTATTTT TRBJ2-3 TRBV7-3 . . 13
CSATLSYNEQFF TGCAGTGCTACCCTCTCCTACAATGAGCAGTTCTTC TRBJ2-1 TRBV20-1 . many 12
CASSWLPGQVNTEAFF TGTGCCAGCAGCTGGCTTCCAGGACAGGTGAACACTGAAGCTTTCTTT TRBJ1-1 TRBV5-8 TRBD1 . 16
CASSYSTGVYEQFF TGTGCCAGCAGTTACTCAACAGGGGTGTATGAGCAGTTCTTC TRBJ2-1 TRBV6-2/TRBV6-3 TRBD1 many 14
CAWERGAGETQYF TGTGCCTGGGAGCGAGGGGCGGGAGAGACCCAGTACTTC TRBJ2-5 TRBV30 . few 13
CASSETSGRTLHF TGCGCCAGCAGTGAGACCTCGGGGAGGACCCTCCACTTT TRBJ1-6 TRBV10-2 . . 13
CASRGGLNTGELFF TGTGCCAGCAGGGGCGGGCTGAACACCGGGGAGCTGTTTTTT TRBJ2-2 TRBV6-1 . many 14
CASSVFLGFYEQYF TGTGCCAGCAGTGTGTTCCTGGGTTTCTACGAGCAGTACTTC TRBJ2-7 TRBV2 . few 14
CASSYMEGGQPQHF TGTGCCAGCAGTTACATGGAGGGAGGTCAGCCCCAGCATTTT TRBJ1-5 TRBV6-9 . few 14
CASSFEGVGTDEQFF TGCGCCAGCAGCTTTGAAGGGGTGGGCACCGATGAGCAGTTCTTC TRBJ2-1 TRBV5-1 . . 15
CASSLGGRRMGEQFF TGTGCCAGCAGCTTGGGCGGCCGCCGAATGGGTGAGCAGTTCTTC TRBJ2-1 TRBV7-9 . . 15
CASSLRFGEQYF TGTGCCAGCAGCTTAAGATTTGGCGAGCAGTACTTC TRBJ2-7 TRBV7-8 . . 12
CASRPWGTSEKLFF TGTGCCAGCAGGCCCTGGGGGACGTCTGAAAAACTGTTTTTT TRBJ1-4 TRBV25-1 . many 14
CASSLGPPLNTYEQYF TGTGCCAGCAGCCTCGGTCCGCCGCTCAACACCTACGAGCAGTACTTC TRBJ2-7 TRBV5-6 . . 16
CASSGFGSANSPLHF TGCGCCAGCAGCGGCTTTGGTTCCGCGAATTCACCCCTCCACTTT TRBJ1-6 TRBV5-1 . . 15
CAVQGQGSPLHF TGTGCCGTGCAGGGGCAAGGTTCACCCCTCCACTTT TRBJ1-6 TRBV10-3 . . 12
CAWRQGAGNTEAFF TGTGCCTGGAGGCAGGGGGCAGGGAACACTGAAGCTTTCTTT TRBJ1-1 TRBV30 TRBD1 many 14
CASSRGSSYNSPLHF TGTGCCAGCAGTAGGGGCAGCTCCTATAATTCACCCCTCCACTTT TRBJ1-6 TRBV28 . few 15
CASKGQGANIQYF TGTGCCAGCAAGGGACAGGGTGCGAACATTCAGTACTTC TRBJ2-4 TRBV11-1 TRBD1 . 13
CASSAWTSGRDEQFF TGTGCCAGCAGTGCCTGGACTAGCGGGAGGGATGAGCAGTTCTTC TRBJ2-1 TRBV2 TRBD2 many 15
CASSVGQGWGEQYF TGTGCCAGCAGCGTAGGACAGGGGTGGGGCGAGCAGTACTTC TRBJ2-7 TRBV9 TRBD1 . 14
CASEGPVAGGDTQYF TGTGCCAGCGAAGGCCCCGTAGCTGGGGGAGATACGCAGTATTTT TRBJ2-3 TRBV11-2 . many 15
CASSLGTSAGELFF TGTGCCAGCAGCTTAGGGACTAGCGCCGGGGAGCTGTTTTTT TRBJ2-2 TRBV11-1 TRBD2 few 14
CATSTHNINQPQHF TGTGCCACCTCGACACATAACATCAATCAGCCCCAGCATTTT TRBJ1-5 TRBV6-1 . many 14
CASRKREGPGEQYF TGCGCCAGCAGAAAGCGGGAGGGCCCAGGAGAGCAGTACTTC TRBJ2-7 TRBV5-1 TRBD2 many 14
CASSTGTAPYEQYF TGTGCCAGCAGCACCGGGACGGCCCCCTACGAGCAGTACTTC TRBJ2-7 TRBV7-2 . many 14
CSATSGRLSGEQYF TGCAGTGCTACTAGCGGGAGACTTTCTGGCGAGCAGTACTTC TRBJ2-7 TRBV20-1 TRBD2 . 14
CSAREPGPNYGYTF TGCAGTGCTAGGGAGCCAGGCCCTAACTATGGCTACACCTTC TRBJ1-2 TRBV20-1 . . 14
CSASSAGAYGYTF TGCAGTGCTTCCTCGGCGGGGGCCTATGGCTACACCTTC TRBJ1-2 TRBV20-1 . many 13
CSARGLGLAGETQYF TGCAGTGCTAGAGGCCTCGGACTAGCGGGGGAGACCCAGTACTTC TRBJ2-5 TRBV20-1 TRBD2 many 15
CATSEGGTNEKLFF TGTGCCACCAGTGAGGGAGGGACAAATGAAAAACTGTTTTTT TRBJ1-4 TRBV24-1 . . 14
CASSYWLAGQFSYEQYF TGTGCCAGCAGTTACTGGCTAGCGGGCCAATTTTCCTACGAGCAGTACTTC TRBJ2-7 TRBV6-5 TRBD2 few 17
CASSYPRTGGNEQYF TGTGCCAGCAGTTACCCCCGGACAGGGGGCAACGAGCAGTACTTC TRBJ2-7 TRBV6-2/TRBV6-3 TRBD1 few 15
CASSGFRDRDYALGTQYF TGTGCCAGCAGTGGGTTTCGAGACCGGGACTACGCACTGGGTACGCAGTATTTT TRBJ2-3 TRBV28 TRBD2 many 18
CASSVTPQREETQYF TGTGCCAGCAGCGTGACCCCTCAGAGGGAAGAGACCCAGTACTTC TRBJ2-5 TRBV9 . few 15
CASSVSDTGRQFF TGCGCCAGCAGTGTATCGGACACCGGTCGGCAGTTCTTC TRBJ2-1 TRBV10-1 . few 13
CASSLSDTWYF TGTGCCAGCAGTTTGTCGGACACGTGGTACTTC TRBJ2-7 TRBV12-3/TRBV12-4 . many 11
CASHLRAAGNTIYF TGTGCCAGCCACCTCCGGGCAGCTGGAAACACCATATATTTT TRBJ1-3 TRBV28 . many 14